The next 10 T cell receptor beta chains were all read from a single sample in a study of blood T cell repertoires in COVID-19. The assay was immunoSEQ multiplex PCR, and TCRdb's table has in-frame clones only and misses some. The data show about 180,000 clones, roughly 87% seen once. The sequencing sample was made of PBMCs or T cells enriched from blood (not recorded which). The receptors stem from a human donor with acute COVID-19. The donor label of this sample is uncertain.

This clone is deemed large (0.1 to 1%). This sequence joins TRBV9 and TRBJ2-7, with a weak D call TRBD1 (6 bases). Germline V gene data show CDR1 as SGDLS and CDR2 as YYNGEE. V was trimmed by 0 bases and J by 4 bases, leaving 14 bases between them. The CDR3 runs 15 residues. CDR3 residues: CASSVVAGEQYEQYF. CDR3 nucleotides: TGTGCCAGCAGCGTAGTGGCAGGGGAACAATACGAGCAGTACTTC.

This clone was seen only once. The rearrangement links TRBV30 to TRBJ2-4, with D hard to call. Germline V gives CDR1 GTSNPN, CDR2 SVGIG (reference sequence). The ends were cut back, 0 bases at V and 7 bases at J, with 13 bases in the middle. The CDR3 covers 14 residues. Here the CDR3 DNA reads TGTGCCTGGAGTGTGCCTAGAACGGTGAACATTCAGTACTTC. It encodes CAWSVPRTVNIQYF.

This rearrangement joins TRBV20-1 to TRBJ2-7; unclear D gene. CDR3 length: 11 residues. The V and J ends lost 3 bases and 4 bases respectively, with 7 bases between them. Germline V gene lookup returns CDR1 DFQATT and CDR2 SNEGSKA (reference sequence). This CDR3 is CSASPQYEQYF. The DNA for the CDR3 is TGCAGTGCTAGCCCCCAATACGAGCAGTACTTC.

The chain is built from TRBV28 and TRBJ1-3, with TRBD1 matching 12 bases. Germline V gene data show CDR1 as MDHEN and CDR2 as SYDVKM. The V segment lost 2 bases and the J segment 8 bases; nucleotides outside the gene matches: 10. The CDR3 sequence is 17 residues long. This CDR3 is CASSLKIGTGGRDTIYF. Written as DNA, the CDR3 is TGTGCCAGCAGTTTAAAGATCGGGACAGGGGGCAGGGACACCATATATTTT.

The chain combines TRBV6-5 with TRBJ1-4; D unresolved. Between the trimmed V and J ends, which lost 1 base and 1 base, there was a span of 10 bases. In germline, CDR1 is MNHEY, CDR2 SVGAGI. The CDR3 is 16 amino acids. Written as DNA, the CDR3 is TGTGCCAGCAGTTACTATGTCGGCGGAACTAATGAAAAACTGTTTTTT. Amino acids: CASSYYVGGTNEKLFF.

This chain joins TRBV4-2 and TRBJ1-1; maybe TRBD1 (5 bases). The CDR3 is 15 amino acids. The V and J ends lost 3 bases and 6 bases respectively, with 17 bases between them. Germline CDR1 and CDR2: LGHNA and YNFKEQ. The CDR3 sequence is CASSHGQGNRPEAFF. CDR3 nucleotides: TGTGCCAGCAGCCATGGCCAGGGAAATCGACCTGAAGCTTTCTTT.

The rearrangement uses TRBV6-2 or TRBV6-3 and TRBJ2-3; 8 nucleotides agree with TRBD2. Germline trimming cut 2 bases from V and 1 base from J; bases unmatched to any gene: 5. The CDR3 length is 16 residues. Per germline, CDR1 MNHEY and CDR2 SVGEGT. The CDR3 DNA reads TGTGCCAGCAGTTACAACCAGCGGGGGCGCACAGATACGCAGTATTTT. Amino acid sequence: CASSYNQRGRTDTQYF.

The genes are TRBV6-4 and TRBJ2-3; 13 bases are shared with TRBD2. The CDR3 covers 15 residues. Germline values: CDR1 MRHNA, CDR2 SNTAGT. Trimming at V came to 6 bases and at J to 6 bases, leaving 6 bases not matched to a gene. The CDR3, as DNA: TGTGCCAGCAGCTTACTAGCGGGGGGGCCGGATACGCAGTATTTT. As protein: CASSLLAGGPDTQYF.

V is TRBV6-1 and J is TRBJ1-3; D not resolved. Germline CDR1 MNHNS, CDR2 SASEGT. The CDR3 runs 17 residues. V was trimmed by 0 bases and J by 4 bases, leaving 16 bases between them. The CDR3 loop is CASSEAWWEGVGNTIYF. CDR3 nucleotides: TGTGCCAGCAGTGAAGCTTGGTGGGAGGGTGTGGGAAACACCATATATTTT.

The chain links TRBV30 to TRBJ1-2, with 8 positions matching TRBD1. The germline gives CDR1 GTSNPN, CDR2 SVGIG (reference sequence). J was trimmed by 8 bases and V by 5 bases; bases with no gene match: 13. CDR3 size: 14 residues. This CDR3 reads CAWGKTGARRGYTF. The CDR3 nucleotides read TGTGCCTGGGGCAAGACAGGGGCTCGAAGAGGCTACACCTTC.